Listed below are T cell receptor beta chains from one sample, sequenced in a study of cytomegalovirus exposure and HLA in healthy donors. Assay used: immunoSEQ multiplex PCR; TCRdb lists only in-frame clones, some missing. The sample shows approximately 170,000 clones, approximately 80% of them seen only once. Sequencing was done on a sample of PBMCs. The origin of the receptors is a man under 40 in good health and CMV-seropositive. The CDR3 runs from the conserved cysteine through the conserved F or W. A D gene is named only where the DNA matches it firmly. Some rows have no size entry. The others give once, few or many, or a class for an expanded clone.

j_gene | v_gene | abundance | d_gene | CDR3aa | CDR3nt
TRBJ1-3 | TRBV4-3 | NA | NA | CASSPSWESGNTIYF | TGCGCCAGCAGCCCAAGCTGGGAGTCTGGAAACACCATATATTTT
TRBJ1-6 | TRBV27 | NA | NA | CASSQQGRITGNSPLHF | TGTGCCAGCAGCCAACAGGGTAGGATAACCGGGAATTCACCCCTCCACTTT
TRBJ1-5 | TRBV4-1 | NA | NA | CASSQDPGTGGYSNQPQHF | TGCGCCAGCAGCCAAGATCCCGGAACGGGGGGGTATAGCAATCAGCCCCAGCATTTT
TRBJ2-2 | TRBV5-1 | NA | NA | CASSLVSNTGELFF | TGCGCCAGCAGCTTGGTCTCCAACACCGGGGAGCTGTTTTTT
TRBJ1-2 | TRBV4-1 | NA | TRBD1 | CASSQVGTAHYGYTF | TGCGCCAGCAGCCAAGTAGGGACAGCTCACTATGGCTACACCTTC
TRBJ2-3 | TRBV7-8 | once | NA | CASSLRAQGFDTQYF | TGTGCCAGCAGCCTCCGAGCGCAGGGGTTCGATACGCAGTATTTT
TRBJ1-1 | TRBV7-9 | NA | TRBD1 | CASSWRGQGLMNTEAFF | TGTGCCAGCAGCTGGAGGGGACAGGGGTTGATGAACACTGAAGCTTTCTTT
TRBJ2-2 | TRBV4-3 | NA | TRBD1 | CASTWDRGEGGELFF | TGCGCCAGCACGTGGGACAGGGGGGAAGGGGGGGAGCTGTTTTTT
TRBJ2-5 | TRBV5-1 | NA | NA | CASSSTSKRQETQYF | TGCGCCAGCAGCTCAACTTCCAAGCGGCAAGAGACCCAGTACTTC
TRBJ2-2 | TRBV18 | NA | TRBD2 | CASSPERGYGGELFF | TGTGCCAGCTCACCAGAGCGGGGGTATGGCGGGGAGCTGTTTTTT
TRBJ1-6 | TRBV7-2 | NA | NA | CASSLRRDSPLHF | TGTGCCAGCAGCTTAAGGAGGGATTCACCCCTCCACTTT
TRBJ2-4 | TRBV6-5 | NA | NA | CASSPTGKNIQYF | TGTGCCAGCAGTCCGACAGGCAAAAACATTCAGTACTTC
TRBJ2-7 | TRBV11-2 | NA | TRBD1 | CASSLVSTGSEQYF | TGTGCCAGCAGCTTAGTTTCGACAGGGAGCGAGCAGTACTTC
TRBJ2-7 | TRBV6-1 | few | NA | CASTWGGEQYF | TGTGCCAGCACCTGGGGCGGCGAGCAGTACTTC
TRBJ1-2 | TRBV19 | few | TRBD1 | CASSRGSDGYTF | TGTGCCAGTAGCAGGGGGTCGGATGGCTACACCTTC
TRBJ2-7 | TRBV5-1 | NA | TRBD1 | CASSTWTGSTYEQYF | TGCGCCAGCAGCACCTGGACAGGCAGCACCTACGAGCAGTACTTC
TRBJ2-3 | TRBV5-1 | once | NA | CASSLGAGLGTDTQYF | TGCGCCAGCAGCTTGGGTGCAGGGTTGGGCACAGATACGCAGTATTTT
TRBJ2-7 | TRBV2 | NA | NA | CAGSLENQRYF | TGTGCCGGAAGTCTAGAGAACCAGCGGTACTTC
TRBJ2-5 | TRBV11-2 | NA | TRBD2 | CASSYMREGTQYF | TGTGCCAGCAGTTACATGAGGGAGGGGACCCAGTACTTC
TRBJ1-2 | TRBV14 | NA | NA | CASSPQDWGYTF | TGTGCCAGCAGCCCCCAGGACTGGGGCTACACCTTC
TRBJ1-2 | TRBV7-9 | few | TRBD1 | CASSRGQDDYGYTF | TGTGCCAGCAGCCGGGGACAGGACGACTATGGCTACACCTTC
TRBJ2-2 | TRBV18 | NA | TRBD1 | CASAGTGFTGELFF | TGTGCCAGCGCTGGGACAGGGTTCACCGGGGAGCTGTTTTTT
TRBJ2-3 | TRBV5-1 | NA | TRBD2 | CASNGLAGTDTQYF | TGCGCCAGCAACGGACTAGCGGGCACAGATACGCAGTATTTT
TRBJ1-4 | TRBV5-1 | NA | TRBD1 | CASSLLTGAGEKLFF | TGCGCCAGCAGCTTGCTAACAGGGGCGGGGGAAAAACTGTTTTTT
TRBJ1-5 | TRBV10-1 | NA | NA | CASIQGREGGNQPQHF | TGCGCCAGCATCCAAGGAAGAGAAGGGGGCAATCAGCCCCAGCATTTT
TRBJ2-5 | TRBV28 | once | TRBD1 | CASSTTGTGGQETQYF | TGTGCCAGCAGCACTACCGGGACAGGGGGCCAAGAGACCCAGTACTTC
TRBJ1-1 | TRBV29-1 | NA | NA | CSSSAGWAMNTEAFF | TGCAGCTCCTCGGCAGGGTGGGCCATGAACACTGAAGCTTTCTTT
TRBJ2-7 | TRBV11-1 | NA | NA | CASSLALGRISYEQYF | TGTGCCAGCAGCTTAGCTCTGGGCAGGATATCCTACGAGCAGTACTTC
TRBJ2-6 | TRBV6-4 | NA | NA | CASSAYSYFSSGANVLTF | TGTGCCAGCAGTGCGTACAGCTACTTTAGCTCTGGGGCCAACGTCCTGACTTTC
TRBJ2-7 | TRBV15 | NA | TRBD1 | CATGTGAYEQYF | TGTGCCACCGGGACAGGGGCCTACGAGCAGTACTTC
TRBJ2-3 | TRBV6-5 | NA | NA | CASSYSEGGDTQYF | TGTGCCAGCAGTTACTCAGAAGGGGGAGATACGCAGTATTTT
TRBJ1-5 | TRBV2 | NA | NA | CASNGQGRVTQHF | TGTGCCAGCAATGGGCAGGGTCGGGTGACCCAGCATTTT
TRBJ2-2 | TRBV29-1 | NA | TRBD1 | CSVDSPGGTGELFF | TGCAGCGTTGATAGCCCAGGGGGAACCGGGGAGCTGTTTTTT
TRBJ1-4 | TRBV18 | NA | NA | CASSPPAATTNEKLFF | TGTGCCAGCTCACCACCGGCCGCAACAACTAATGAAAAACTGTTTTTT
TRBJ2-1 | TRBV6-5 | once | NA | CASSSLSSYNEQFF | TGTGCCAGCAGTTCACTAAGCTCCTACAATGAGCAGTTCTTC
TRBJ2-3 | TRBV11-2 | NA | TRBD1 | CASSLDWTGPNTDTQYF | TGTGCCAGCAGCTTAGATTGGACAGGGCCGAACACAGATACGCAGTATTTT
TRBJ2-7 | TRBV4-1 | once | TRBD1 | CASSQEDRGADEQYF | TGCGCCAGCAGCCAGGAGGACAGGGGAGCGGACGAGCAGTACTTC
TRBJ1-2 | TRBV29-1 | NA | NA | CSVERDYYGYTF | TGCAGCGTCGAACGGGATTACTATGGCTACACCTTC
TRBJ1-2 | TRBV7-9 | NA | NA | CASSPPGGPNYGYTF | TGTGCCAGCAGCCCGCCGGGGGGCCCTAACTATGGCTACACCTTC
TRBJ2-3 | TRBV27 | NA | TRBD1 | CASSHRGEGTDTQYF | TGTGCCAGCAGCCACAGGGGAGAGGGCACAGATACGCAGTATTTT
TRBJ1-4 | TRBV6-1 | once | TRBD1 | CASSQRQGWVEKLFF | TGTGCCAGCAGCCAGAGACAGGGTTGGGTTGAAAAACTGTTTTTT
TRBJ1-4 | TRBV9 | NA | TRBD1 | CASSVATGEAEKLFF | TGTGCCAGCAGCGTAGCTACAGGGGAGGCTGAAAAACTGTTTTTT
TRBJ1-1 | TRBV6-5 | NA | NA | CASTLGGGTNTEAFF | TGTGCCAGCACCCTAGGGGGGGGGACGAACACTGAAGCTTTCTTT
TRBJ2-7 | TRBV6-5 | few | NA | CASSPGEVGYEQYF | TGTGCCAGCAGTCCCGGCGAGGTAGGCTACGAGCAGTACTTC
TRBJ2-7 | TRBV2 | NA | NA | CASSDRTSYEQYF | TGTGCCAGCAGTGATAGAACCTCCTACGAGCAGTACTTC